This passage covers 9 T cell receptor beta chains from one sample sequenced in a study of cytomegalovirus exposure and HLA in healthy donors. With 60 Vbeta and 13 Jbeta primers, the PCR was carried out. The method was immunoSEQ multiplex PCR; TCRdb's version includes in-frame clones alone and lacks a portion of them. In the table there are approximately 100,000 clones, 85% of which are singletons. Sequenced: PBMCs. The source of these receptors is a man aged 35 to 55 in good health and CMV-seropositive.

V and J are TRBV5-1 and TRBJ2-7, with 10 bases matching TRBD1. The J segment lost 11 bases and the V segment lost 5 bases, leaving 7 bases of the junction unmatched. The CDR3 contains 12 residues. Germline CDR1 SGHRS, CDR2 YFSETQ. The CDR3 region is CASRSGGTGEYF. The CDR3 DNA reads TGCGCCAGCAGATCTGGCGGGACAGGGGAGTACTTC.

Of note for this clone: A read error may produce the germline difference seen at one junction end. This chain joins TRBV7-9 and TRBJ2-3; 12 nucleotides line up with TRBD2. Germline V lookup: CDR1 SEHNR, CDR2 FQNEAQ (reference sequence). The CDR3 length is 16 residues. The CDR3 DNA is TGTTCCAGCAGCTTCCTAGCGGGGGGGAGCACAGATACGCAGTATTTT. Encoded protein: CSSSFLAGGSTDTQYF.

CDR3 DNA sequence: TGTGCCAGCAAGCTAGCGGGAGGGCCCGGAGATACGCAGTATTTT. The encoded protein is CASKLAGGPGDTQYF. The J gene is TRBJ2-3, the V gene TRBV6-1; 12 nucleotides align to TRBD2. Germline lookup yields CDR1 MNHNS and CDR2 SASEGT. V lost 7 bases and J lost 5; bases outside the gene matches: 7. CDR3 size: 15 residues.

J is TRBJ2-7 and V is TRBV4-1; perhaps TRBD2 as D (6 bases). The CDR3 is made up of 16 amino acids. Germline V CDR1 and CDR2: MGHRA, YSYEKL. The V end lost 5 bases, the J end lost 3 bases, and 20 bases lay between the germline ends. The CDR3 reads CASSWGGTNYRYEQYF. The CDR3 DNA reads TGCGCCAGCAGCTGGGGAGGCACAAACTACCGCTACGAGCAGTACTTC.

The chain combines TRBV4-2 with TRBJ2-1; 7 bases match TRBD1. The germline V gene encodes CDR1 LGHNA and CDR2 YNFKEQ. The V gene end was trimmed by 0 bases and the J gene end by 6 bases; junction bases not matched to a gene: 5. This CDR3 comprises 15 residues. CDR3 in DNA: TGTGCCAGCAGCCAAGAAGGGGGCCGGGGCAATGAGCAGTTCTTC. The encoded protein is CASSQEGGRGNEQFF.

The chain has TRBV2 and TRBJ2-2; TRBD1 matches at 9 bases. V trimming: 2 bases; J trimming: 10 bases; junction bases outside the gene matches: 5. The CDR3 sequence is 14 residues long. Germline CDR1 is SNHLY and CDR2 is FYNNEI. The CDR3 DNA is TGTGCCAGCAGTGAAATGGACAGGGGATCGGAGCTGTTTTTT. This translates into CASSEMDRGSELFF.

The gene calls are TRBV7-6 and TRBJ2-1; tentatively, D is TRBD1 (5 bases). Trimming removed 7 bases from V and 0 bases from J, with 19 bases in between. CDR1 SGHVS and CDR2 FNYEAQ come from the germline V gene. The CDR3 runs to 17 residues. The CDR3 DNA reads TGTGCCAGCAATCAGTTTGGGGCGTCGAGCTCCTACAATGAGCAGTTCTTC. Its translation: CASNQFGASSSYNEQFF.

The chain uses TRBV7-6 and TRBJ2-6; D is perhaps TRBD1 (5 bases). The CDR3 length is 19 residues. Germline lookup yields CDR1 SGHVS and CDR2 FNYEAQ. Trimming took off 0 bases at V and 2 bases at J, with 17 bases between the two ends. CDR3 nucleotides: TGTGCCAGCAGCTTAGCGCCTCAGGGTCCTCTCACTGGGGCCAACGTCCTGACTTTC. This gives the protein CASSLAPQGPLTGANVLTF.

The chain employs TRBV4-1 and TRBJ1-1; D is uncertain. Per the germline V gene, CDR1 is MGHRA and CDR2 is YSYEKL. The CDR3 is 15 residues long. Trimming stripped 1 base from V and 8 bases from J, with 17 bases between. The CDR3 is CASSQGTGGLREAFF. CDR3 bases: TGCGCCAGCAGCCAAGGGACGGGAGGGTTGAGGGAAGCTTTCTTT.